This is a list of T cell receptor beta chains from one sample in a study of response to subunit inactivated influenza vaccine. TCRdb re-derived calls from the RT-PCR reads in MiXCR, one entry per CDR3 protein. Of fewer than 600,000 distinct CDR3 sequences detected, approximately 7.3% appear once; the ten largest clones hold 13%. Here the sequenced sample was PBMCs from blood, taken roughly 24 months after vaccination. These receptors came from a man in his fifties or sixties who received an inactivated influenza vaccine. CDR3s include the opening cysteine and the closing phenylalanine or tryptophan. A D gene is named only where the DNA matches it firmly. Clone size appears in some rows only: once, few, many, or a class for an expanded clone.

d_gene: TRBD1; v_gene: TRBV4-1; j_gene: TRBJ2-2; abundance: .; CDR3nt: TGCGCCAGCAGCCAACCCAGGGGGTGGAACACCGGGGAGCTGTTTTTT; CDR3aa: CASSQPRGWNTGELFF
d_gene: TRBD1; v_gene: TRBV5-1; j_gene: TRBJ1-6; abundance: few; CDR3nt: TGCGCCAGCAGCTTGGCCGGACAGGCCTATAATTCACCCCTCCACTTT; CDR3aa: CASSLAGQAYNSPLHF
d_gene: .; v_gene: TRBV10-3; j_gene: TRBJ2-3; abundance: .; CDR3nt: TGTGCCATCAGTAACAGGGATATAGTCACAGATACGCAGTATTTT; CDR3aa: CAISNRDIVTDTQYF
d_gene: .; v_gene: TRBV7-8; j_gene: TRBJ1-5; abundance: .; CDR3nt: TGTGCCAGCAGCTTACAGGCGGATAGCAATCAGCCCCAGCATTTT; CDR3aa: CASSLQADSNQPQHF
d_gene: .; v_gene: TRBV5-1; j_gene: TRBJ2-7; abundance: .; CDR3nt: TGCGCCAGCAGCCCCGGAGGGATTTTGATACGGGACAGCCGATTAACCTACGAGCAGTACTTC; CDR3aa: CASSPGGILIRDSRLTYEQYF
d_gene: .; v_gene: TRBV3-1; j_gene: TRBJ2-5; abundance: few; CDR3nt: TGTGCCAGCAGCCAAAGGTTGCAGGGACAAGGGACCCAGTACTTC; CDR3aa: CASSQRLQGQGTQYF
d_gene: .; v_gene: TRBV5-1; j_gene: TRBJ2-3; abundance: .; CDR3nt: TGCGCCAGCAGCTTCGGGCACGGGATCGGCACAGATACGCAGTATTTT; CDR3aa: CASSFGHGIGTDTQYF
d_gene: .; v_gene: TRBV7-8; j_gene: TRBJ1-1; abundance: .; CDR3nt: TGTGCCAGCAGCTTAGGCCCGGCAGTTGAAGCTTTCTTT; CDR3aa: CASSLGPAVEAFF
d_gene: TRBD1; v_gene: TRBV20-1; j_gene: TRBJ1-5; abundance: few; CDR3nt: TGCAGTGCTAGAGGGGGGGACAGCTTTTATAGCAATCAGCCCCAGCATTTT; CDR3aa: CSARGGDSFYSNQPQHF
d_gene: TRBD1; v_gene: TRBV3-1; j_gene: TRBJ2-2; abundance: .; CDR3nt: TGTGCCAGCAGCCAAGAACAGACAGGGGTCGGCACCGGGGAGCTGTTTTTT; CDR3aa: CASSQEQTGVGTGELFF
d_gene: TRBD1; v_gene: TRBV28; j_gene: TRBJ2-1; abundance: many; CDR3nt: TGTGCCAGCAGGACAAGGGGACAGGGGGCTCTCGGCAATGAGCAGTTCTTC; CDR3aa: CASRTRGQGALGNEQFF
d_gene: TRBD2; v_gene: TRBV10-3; j_gene: TRBJ2-2; abundance: few; CDR3nt: TGTGCCACAACCTCCCGGACTAGCGGGAGTATGGTCACCGGGGAGCTGTTTTTT; CDR3aa: CATTSRTSGSMVTGELFF
d_gene: .; v_gene: TRBV5-8; j_gene: TRBJ2-4; abundance: few; CDR3nt: TGTGCCAGCAGCATGGACTTAAACATTCAGTACTTC; CDR3aa: CASSMDLNIQYF
d_gene: .; v_gene: TRBV9; j_gene: TRBJ1-6; abundance: many; CDR3nt: TGTGCCAGCAGCGTGACAGACACTAATTCACCCCTCCACTTT; CDR3aa: CASSVTDTNSPLHF
d_gene: .; v_gene: TRBV12-3/TRBV12-4; j_gene: TRBJ1-2; abundance: many; CDR3nt: TGTGCCAGCAGTTTAGGGTCTTTGGATGGCTACACCTTC; CDR3aa: CASSLGSLDGYTF
d_gene: .; v_gene: TRBV6-2/TRBV6-3; j_gene: TRBJ2-7; abundance: .; CDR3nt: TGTGCCAGCAGTTACTCGATGCAGGGCTACGAGCAGTACTTC; CDR3aa: CASSYSMQGYEQYF
d_gene: .; v_gene: TRBV5-1; j_gene: TRBJ1-1; abundance: many; CDR3nt: TGCGCCAGCAGTTACGACCGGAACACTGAAGCTTTCTTT; CDR3aa: CASSYDRNTEAFF
d_gene: .; v_gene: TRBV9; j_gene: TRBJ1-6; abundance: few; CDR3nt: TGTGCCAGCAGCCGTCAGGGATTCGCTTCACCCCTCCACTTT; CDR3aa: CASSRQGFASPLHF
d_gene: TRBD1; v_gene: TRBV15; j_gene: TRBJ2-1; abundance: few; CDR3nt: TGTGCCACCAGCAGAGATAGGGGGCATGAGCAGTTCTTC; CDR3aa: CATSRDRGHEQFF
d_gene: TRBD2; v_gene: TRBV10-3; j_gene: TRBJ2-2; abundance: many; CDR3nt: TGTGCCATCAGTCTGACTAGCGCCGTGGGGGAGCTGTTTTTT; CDR3aa: CAISLTSAVGELFF
d_gene: TRBD1; v_gene: TRBV29-1; j_gene: TRBJ2-7; abundance: .; CDR3nt: TGCAGCGTTGTTTCACAGGGGCAGGGAAAGGAGTACTTC; CDR3aa: CSVVSQGQGKEYF
d_gene: .; v_gene: TRBV12-3/TRBV12-4; j_gene: TRBJ1-4; abundance: .; CDR3nt: TGTGCCAGCAGCACTCGTCTCTGGAATGAAAAACTGTTTTTT; CDR3aa: CASSTRLWNEKLFF
d_gene: TRBD2; v_gene: TRBV24-1; j_gene: TRBJ2-3; abundance: few; CDR3nt: TGTGCCACCAGTGATTTTCCTAGCGGGAGGCGGGATACGCAGTATTTT; CDR3aa: CATSDFPSGRRDTQYF
d_gene: .; v_gene: TRBV7-9; j_gene: TRBJ2-1; abundance: few; CDR3nt: TGTGCCAGCAGCTTACCCCTAAGGGTAACATACAATGAGCAGTTCTTC; CDR3aa: CASSLPLRVTYNEQFF
d_gene: .; v_gene: TRBV6-5; j_gene: TRBJ2-7; abundance: few; CDR3nt: TGTGCCAGCAGTTATATGGGACGGATCTACGAGCAGTACTTC; CDR3aa: CASSYMGRIYEQYF
d_gene: TRBD1; v_gene: TRBV6-5; j_gene: TRBJ2-5; abundance: many; CDR3nt: TGTGCCAGCAGTTATCAAGGACAGGCCTACCAAGAGACCCAGTACTTC; CDR3aa: CASSYQGQAYQETQYF
d_gene: .; v_gene: TRBV20-1; j_gene: TRBJ2-3; abundance: .; CDR3nt: TGCAGTTACCCAAGCGGGTATACGCAGTATTTT; CDR3aa: CSYPSGYTQYF
d_gene: TRBD2; v_gene: TRBV5-1; j_gene: TRBJ2-1; abundance: .; CDR3nt: TGCGCCAGCAGCTTGGAGCAGCGGGGCTACAATGAGCAGTTCTTC; CDR3aa: CASSLEQRGYNEQFF
d_gene: .; v_gene: TRBV7-2; j_gene: TRBJ2-5; abundance: few; CDR3nt: TGTGCCAGCAGCCTCGGACTCACCCAGTACTTC; CDR3aa: CASSLGLTQYF
d_gene: TRBD1; v_gene: TRBV29-1; j_gene: TRBJ2-5; abundance: few; CDR3nt: TGCAGCGTTGAAAGACAGGGAATGGAAGAGACCCAGTACTTC; CDR3aa: CSVERQGMEETQYF
d_gene: .; v_gene: TRBV6-5; j_gene: TRBJ1-2; abundance: .; CDR3nt: TGTGCCAGCAGTTCCCCCTTGACAACCTATGGCTACACCTTC; CDR3aa: CASSSPLTTYGYTF
d_gene: .; v_gene: TRBV5-8; j_gene: TRBJ1-2; abundance: few; CDR3nt: TGTGCCAGCAGCTTGCTCGGCTACACCTTC; CDR3aa: CASSLLGYTF
d_gene: .; v_gene: TRBV12-3/TRBV12-4; j_gene: TRBJ1-6; abundance: many; CDR3nt: TGTGCCAGCAGTTCCGGACGGCTTCCTTCACCCCTCCACTTT; CDR3aa: CASSSGRLPSPLHF
d_gene: .; v_gene: TRBV12-3/TRBV12-4; j_gene: TRBJ1-1; abundance: many; CDR3nt: TGTGCCAGCAGTAGCACAGAGAACACTGAAGCTTTCTTT; CDR3aa: CASSSTENTEAFF
d_gene: .; v_gene: TRBV3-1; j_gene: TRBJ2-1; abundance: .; CDR3nt: TGTGCCAGCAGCGGCCTAGGGTGGTCTAACAATGAGCAGTTCTTC; CDR3aa: CASSGLGWSNNEQFF
d_gene: .; v_gene: TRBV6-2/TRBV6-3; j_gene: TRBJ2-3; abundance: few; CDR3nt: TGTGCCAGCAGTTACTATGTCACGCAGTATTTT; CDR3aa: CASSYYVTQYF
d_gene: TRBD2; v_gene: TRBV20-1; j_gene: TRBJ2-1; abundance: many; CDR3nt: TGCAGTGCTAGCGGGAGGGCCTTTGAGCAGTTCTTC; CDR3aa: CSASGRAFEQFF
d_gene: .; v_gene: TRBV7-8; j_gene: TRBJ2-3; abundance: many; CDR3nt: TGTGCCAGCAGGGACGGGGAGAGTGGGAATACGCAGTATTTT; CDR3aa: CASRDGESGNTQYF
d_gene: TRBD1; v_gene: TRBV12-3/TRBV12-4; j_gene: TRBJ2-7; abundance: many; CDR3nt: TGTGCCAGCAGGGGACAGGCAAGCTCCTACGAGCAGTACTTC; CDR3aa: CASRGQASSYEQYF
d_gene: TRBD1; v_gene: TRBV29-1; j_gene: TRBJ2-2; abundance: .; CDR3nt: TGCAGCGTGACCGGGACAGAGAACACCGGGGAGCTGTTTTTT; CDR3aa: CSVTGTENTGELFF
d_gene: .; v_gene: TRBV7-9; j_gene: TRBJ1-1; abundance: few; CDR3nt: TGTGCCAGCAGCTTAGGGTACGGAGAAGCTTTCTTT; CDR3aa: CASSLGYGEAFF
d_gene: .; v_gene: TRBV12-3/TRBV12-4; j_gene: TRBJ2-5; abundance: many; CDR3nt: TGTGCCAGCAGTAGCGGACAACCACAAGAGACCCAGTACTTC; CDR3aa: CASSSGQPQETQYF
d_gene: .; v_gene: TRBV6-1; j_gene: TRBJ2-7; abundance: .; CDR3nt: TGTGCCAGCAGCACCCTTAGGGGCAGTTCGACATACTACGAGCAGTACTTC; CDR3aa: CASSTLRGSSTYYEQYF
d_gene: TRBD1; v_gene: TRBV11-2; j_gene: TRBJ1-2; abundance: many; CDR3nt: TGTGCCAGCAGCCCGACAGGGGTCGGATCGGGCTACACCTTC; CDR3aa: CASSPTGVGSGYTF
d_gene: TRBD1; v_gene: TRBV28; j_gene: TRBJ2-7; abundance: few; CDR3nt: TGTGCCAGCAGCCTATCGGACAGGCTCGACGAGCAGTACTTC; CDR3aa: CASSLSDRLDEQYF
d_gene: .; v_gene: TRBV5-1; j_gene: TRBJ1-4; abundance: .; CDR3nt: TGCGCCAGCAGCTTGAACGCTAGACACAGGGTCGGTGAAAAACTGTTTTTT; CDR3aa: CASSLNARHRVGEKLFF
d_gene: TRBD2; v_gene: TRBV27; j_gene: TRBJ2-7; abundance: many; CDR3nt: TGTGCCAGCAGGCGACTCCCTACTAGCGGGAGTATCCACGAGCAGTACTTC; CDR3aa: CASRRLPTSGSIHEQYF
d_gene: .; v_gene: TRBV6-5; j_gene: TRBJ1-2; abundance: many; CDR3nt: TGTGCCAGCAGTTACTCCTGGATTCGTCGGCGGAGGGGCAACTATGGCTACACCTTC; CDR3aa: CASSYSWIRRRRGNYGYTF
d_gene: .; v_gene: TRBV20-1; j_gene: TRBJ2-2; abundance: many; CDR3nt: TGCAGTGCTAGGACAGAGCGTACCGGGGAGCTGTTTTTT; CDR3aa: CSARTERTGELFF
d_gene: TRBD1; v_gene: TRBV4-3; j_gene: TRBJ2-1; abundance: many; CDR3nt: TGCGCCAGCAGCCAAGGGGGACAGGGGTACAATGAGCAGTTCTTC; CDR3aa: CASSQGGQGYNEQFF
d_gene: .; v_gene: TRBV7-2; j_gene: TRBJ2-2; abundance: few; CDR3nt: TGTGCCAGCAGCTTAGTTACAAGCTACACCGGGGAGCTGTTTTTT; CDR3aa: CASSLVTSYTGELFF
d_gene: .; v_gene: TRBV5-1; j_gene: TRBJ1-2; abundance: few; CDR3nt: TGCGCCAGCAGCTCCGGGGGGCGGAACTATGGCTACACCTTC; CDR3aa: CASSSGGRNYGYTF